The present T cell receptor (beta chain) was sequenced within a study of human T cells and chemical hapten exposure. Single cDNA molecules in the library carried unique molecular identifiers attached during preparation. In the original processing: A per-sample median of around 100,000 TCRs was observed, with a range of about 20,000 to 700,000. From the RACE reads, TCRdb called clonotypes with MiXCR, one entry per CDR3 protein. The V and J calls were determined by TCRdb, not by the authors. The sample lists tens of thousands of distinct CDR3 sequences; about 14% were seen once. Time point indicated: pre-sensitization, week 0. Treatment of the sample: therapeutic diphenylcyclopropenone sensitization with weekly scalp DPC. People who gave samples had alopecia, were 18 to 70 years old, and were suitable for DPC. Overall study results and limits: Having alopecia, donors may respond immunologically unlike healthy people.

This clonotype was counted only a few times. Its antigen is undetermined. Looked up from germline, CDR1 is SGHTA and CDR2 is FQGNSA. The CDR3 runs 13 residues. Trimming pared 1 base from V and 8 bases from J, leaving 9 bases between. This material consisted of whole blood, taken in connection with sensitization to the hapten diphenylcyclopropenone (DPC). The rearrangement uses TRBV7-2 and TRBJ2-1, with D perhaps given as TRBD1 or TRBD2 (5 bases each). The clonotype comes from a woman between 50 and 59 years old with alopecia areata. Some clones in this sample may be carry-over from other donors' samples. CDR3 region: CASSLGGADEQFF. The CDR3 bases are TGTGCCAGCAGCTTAGGAGGGGCCGATGAGCAGTTCTTC.